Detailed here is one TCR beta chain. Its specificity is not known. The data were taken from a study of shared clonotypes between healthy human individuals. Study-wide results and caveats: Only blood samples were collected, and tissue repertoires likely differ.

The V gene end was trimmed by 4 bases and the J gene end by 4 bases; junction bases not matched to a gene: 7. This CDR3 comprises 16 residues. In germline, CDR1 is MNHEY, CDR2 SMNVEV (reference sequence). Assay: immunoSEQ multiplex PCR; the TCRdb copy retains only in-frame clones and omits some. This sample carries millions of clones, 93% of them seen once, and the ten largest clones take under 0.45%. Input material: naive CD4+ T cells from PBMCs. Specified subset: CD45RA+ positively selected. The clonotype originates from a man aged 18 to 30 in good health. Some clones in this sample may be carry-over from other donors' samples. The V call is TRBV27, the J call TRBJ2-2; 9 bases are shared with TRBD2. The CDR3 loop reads CASSSVAGVITGELFF. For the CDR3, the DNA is TGTGCCAGCAGTTCAGTAGCGGGAGTCATCACCGGGGAGCTGTTTTTT.